The present T cell receptor beta chain was sequenced within a study of shared clonotypes between healthy human individuals. Approximately 300 ng DNA, tens of thousands of T cell genomes, went into unsorted PBMC replicate PCRs. TCRdb's copy holds only in-frame clones and misses some; the assay was immunoSEQ multiplex PCR. The profile shows roughly 480,000 clones, 79% of them singletons. From germline, CDR1 is ENHRY and CDR2 SYGVKD. Trimming took off 7 bases at V and 5 bases at J, with 17 bases between the two ends. The CDR3 is 14 amino acids. The gene calls are TRBV10-3 and TRBJ2-5; D may be TRBD1 or TRBD2 (5 bases each). The source material was PBMCs. This sequence originates from a woman in her 40s in good health. Some clones in this sample may be carry-over from other donors' samples. The DNA of the CDR3 is TGTGCCATCAAGGTTGGGGGTGATTCGGAGACCCAGTACTTC. Protein: CAIKVGGDSETQYF.